Listed here are 24 T cell receptor beta chains from one sample, sequenced in a study of blood T cell repertoires in COVID-19. Method: immunoSEQ multiplex PCR; TCRdb's copy keeps in-frame clones and lacks some. The sample has 200,000 or so clones, approximately 86% seen once. Sequenced input: peripheral blood. These receptors were collected from a man aged 55 to 70 with COVID-19, enrolled during active disease.

This chain uses TRBV2 with TRBJ1-5; 10 nucleotides match TRBD1. The germline CDR1 and CDR2 sequences are SNHLY and FYNNEI. CDR3 length: 14 amino acids. Losses at the gene ends were 7 bases for V and 6 bases for J; bases not matched to a gene: 6. The CDR3 DNA reads as TGTGCCAGCAATCTGGGACAGGGGCCTCAGCCCCAGCATTTT. Translating gives CASNLGQGPQPQHF.

The chain joins TRBV6-5 to TRBJ1-2, with D possibly TRBD1 on 5 matching bases. V was trimmed by 4 bases and J by 4 bases, leaving 13 bases between them. The CDR3 length is 14 residues. Germline V gene lookup returns CDR1 MNHEY and CDR2 SVGAGI. DNA of the CDR3: TGTGCCAGCAGTTCACCGACAGAACCCTATGGCTACACCTTC. Its translation: CASSSPTEPYGYTF.

This chain uses TRBV9 with TRBJ1-5; D gene uncertain. Germline CDR1 SGDLS, CDR2 YYNGEE. Trimming shortened V by 0 bases and J by 3 bases, and 10 bases separated the two germline ends. The CDR3 consists of 15 residues. CDR3 DNA: TGTGCCAGCAGCGTAGGTTCGGTCCACAATCAGCCCCAGCATTTT. The encoded protein is CASSVGSVHNQPQHF.

J is TRBJ1-6 and V is TRBV7-2; 8 nucleotides agree with TRBD1. CDR1 SGHTA and CDR2 FQGNSA come from the germline V gene. Trimming removed 1 base from V and 9 bases from J; junction bases left unmatched: 8. The CDR3 consists of 16 residues. DNA of the CDR3: TGTGCCAGCAGCTTAGAGGGGACAGGTATAGTTTCACCCCTCCACTTT. Protein: CASSLEGTGIVSPLHF.

The CDR3 sequence: CASSSSSGATGELFF. The CDR3 region has the DNA TGTGCCAGCAGCTCGAGTAGCGGGGCCACCGGGGAGCTGTTTTTT. The chain combines TRBV21-1 with TRBJ2-2; the table calls TRBD2, which could not be checked here. TRBV21-1 is assigned pseudogene status. The CDR3 totals 15 residues.

The gene calls are TRBV29-1 and TRBJ2-2, with a tentative D call TRBD1 (5 bases). The V end lost 5 bases, the J end lost 3 bases, and 10 bases lay between the germline ends. The CDR3 consists of 13 residues. Germline loops: CDR1 SQVTM, CDR2 ANQGSEA. The CDR3 nucleotides read TGCAGCGTTCAGGGTTGGGACACCGGGGAGCTGTTTTTT. Its translation is CSVQGWDTGELFF.

The gene calls are TRBV27 and TRBJ2-7; D possibly corresponds to TRBD1 (6 bases). This CDR3 has 16 residues. CDR1 MNHEY and CDR2 SMNVEV come from the germline V gene (reference sequence). The V and J ends lost 6 bases and 3 bases respectively, with 21 bases between them. The CDR3 DNA reads TGTGCCAGCAGAACCGGACAGCTGGAATACCGCTACGAGCAGTACTTC. Protein: CASRTGQLEYRYEQYF.

The rearrangement links TRBV7-2 to TRBJ1-2; D perhaps matches TRBD1 (6 bases). There are 16 residues in the CDR3. Germline V CDR1 and CDR2: SGHTA, FQGNSA. The V gene lost 4 bases and the J gene lost 0 bases, with 15 bases spanning the gap. This CDR3 is CASSSPTTGPNYGYTF. For the CDR3, the DNA is TGTGCCAGCAGCTCACCCACGACAGGTCCTAACTATGGCTACACCTTC.

This clone showed up just once. The V and J genes are TRBV19 and TRBJ1-1; unclear D gene. Between the trimmed V and J ends, which lost 7 bases and 3 bases, there was a span of 15 bases. This CDR3 has 14 residues. Germline values: CDR1 LNHDA, CDR2 SQIVND (reference sequence). The CDR3, as DNA: TGTGCCAGTAACAAAATCGACGCGGACACTGAAGCTTTCTTT. It yields the protein CASNKIDADTEAFF.

The chain has TRBV9 and TRBJ1-4; D gene unclear. The germline gives CDR1 SGDLS, CDR2 YYNGEE. This CDR3 comprises 15 residues. V was trimmed by 4 bases and J by 6 bases, leaving 16 bases between them. The CDR3 reads CASSSEAGGYEKLFF. CDR3 bases: TGTGCCAGCAGCTCAGAGGCGGGAGGCTATGAAAAACTGTTTTTT.

The chain is built from TRBV28 and TRBJ2-3; no reliable D call. V shed 8 bases and J shed 0 bases, with 15 bases lying between them. The CDR3 contains 15 residues. The germline gives CDR1 MDHEN, CDR2 SYDVKM. CDR3 DNA sequence: TGTGCCAGCGGGTTGACAAAGCCTAGCACAGATACGCAGTATTTT. It specifies CASGLTKPSTDTQYF.

Remarks on this clone: One end of the junction fails to match germline, which may point to a read error. The chain couples TRBV18 to TRBJ1-1; a possible D gene is TRBD1 (6 bases). Germline loops: CDR1 KGHSH, CDR2 LQKENI. The length of the CDR3 is 14 residues. The CDR3: CASSAPGTLHEAFF. In DNA, the CDR3 is TGTGCCAGCTCAGCACCCGGGACACTTCATGAAGCTTTCTTT.

This chain connects TRBV27 to TRBJ1-5; TRBD1 aligns across 8 bases. The trim removed 6 bases at V and 5 bases at J, leaving 6 bases unmatched. The V gene's germline CDR1 is MNHEY and CDR2 SMNVEV (reference sequence). This CDR3 has 14 amino acids. The CDR3 loop is CASRRTGWDQPQHF. CDR3 coding DNA: TGTGCCAGCAGAAGGACAGGGTGGGATCAGCCCCAGCATTTT.

The chain recombines TRBV7-9 with TRBJ2-2; the match to TRBD1 covers 7 bases. This CDR3 is built from 16 residues. In germline, CDR1 is SEHNR, CDR2 FQNEAQ (reference sequence). V was pared by 1 base and J by 2 bases, with 4 bases of the junction left unmatched. CDR3 bases: TGTGCCAGCAGCTTAGTACAGGGGTATAACACCGGGGAGCTGTTTTTT. Amino acids: CASSLVQGYNTGELFF.

Here the CDR3 reads CSASLRDRAADTQYF. CDR3 sequence (DNA): TGCAGTGCTAGTCTCCGGGACAGGGCCGCAGATACGCAGTATTTT. The gene calls are TRBV20-1 and TRBJ2-3, with 9 nucleotides matching TRBD1. Germline V gives CDR1 DFQATT, CDR2 SNEGSKA (reference sequence). V lost 3 bases to trimming and J lost 4 bases; unmatched junction nucleotides: 8. The CDR3 runs 15 residues.

The rearrangement uses TRBV28 and TRBJ2-7, with D perhaps TRBD2 (5 bases). The CDR3 runs 12 residues. Per germline, CDR1 MDHEN and CDR2 SYDVKM. V dropped 4 bases and J dropped 2 bases, with 6 bases sitting between them. The CDR3 protein is CASSSGTYEQYF. DNA of the CDR3: TGTGCCAGCAGTTCGGGGACCTACGAGCAGTACTTC. The complete variable domain, with remaining parts taken from reference TRBV28 and TRBJ2-7, reads DVKVTQSSRYLVKRTGEKVFLECVQDMDHENMFWYRQDPGLGLRLIYFSYDVKMKEKGDIPEGYSVSREKKERFSLILESASTNQTSMYLCASSSGTYEQYFGPGTRLTVT.

The rearrangement joins TRBV11-2 to TRBJ1-1; 7 nucleotides match TRBD1. Germline loops: CDR1 SGHAT, CDR2 FQNNGV. The CDR3 runs 13 residues. The V segment lost 5 bases and the J segment 5 bases; nucleotides outside the gene matches: 5. This chain's CDR3 is CASSEQGQTEAFF. The CDR3 nucleotides read TGTGCCAGCAGCGAACAGGGGCAGACTGAAGCTTTCTTT. The full variable domain, in which reference TRBV11-2 and TRBJ1-1 provide the parts outside the CDR3, is EAGVAQSPRYKIIEKRQSVAFWCNPISGHATLYWYQQILGQGPKLLIQFQNNGVVDDSQLPKDRFSAERLKGVDSTLKIQPAKLEDSAVYLCASSEQGQTEAFFGQGTRLTVV.

V usage is TRBV7-9 and J usage is TRBJ2-2, with a weak D call TRBD1 (6 bases). In germline, CDR1 is SEHNR, CDR2 FQNEAQ (reference sequence). The CDR3 is 16 residues long. V lost 5 bases and J lost 1, with 14 bases in between. This chain's CDR3 is CASSISWGQNTGELFF. The DNA for the CDR3 is TGTGCCAGCAGCATTAGTTGGGGGCAGAACACCGGGGAGCTGTTTTTT.

V is TRBV27 and J is TRBJ2-1, with TRBD1 matching over 9 bases. This CDR3 comprises 12 residues. The V and J ends lost 5 bases and 12 bases, in that order; junction bases with no gene match: 5. CDR1 and CDR2 from the germline V gene are MNHEY and SMNVEV (reference sequence). The CDR3 region is CASSTPGQGQFF. The CDR3 DNA sequence: TGTGCCAGCAGTACACCGGGACAGGGGCAGTTCTTC.

This clone has only one observation. The chain employs TRBV5-1 and TRBJ1-3; TRBD1 matches 8 bases. Per the germline V gene, CDR1 is SGHRS and CDR2 is YFSETQ. There are 15 residues in the CDR3. Trimming at V came to 4 bases and at J to 0 bases, leaving 3 bases not matched to a gene. Here the CDR3 reads CASSVGQGSGNTIYF. CDR3 nucleotide sequence: TGCGCCAGCAGCGTAGGACAGGGCTCTGGAAACACCATATATTTT.

The V and J genes are TRBV5-1 and TRBJ2-1; 10 bases agree with TRBD2. V shed 1 base and J 8 bases; nucleotides not matched to a gene: 15. CDR1 SGHRS and CDR2 YFSETQ come from the germline V gene. The CDR3 length is 18 residues. The CDR3 DNA reads TGCGCCAGCAGCTTGCAAGGTTCGAGCGGGAGGGCCTCTGATGAGCAGTTCTTC. This gives the protein CASSLQGSSGRASDEQFF.

This clone was observed once. The chain couples TRBV5-1 to TRBJ1-1, with D possibly matching TRBD1 (5 bases). Between the trimmed V and J ends, which lost 0 bases and 5 bases, there was a span of 14 bases. The CDR3 is 15 amino acids. The germline gives CDR1 SGHRS, CDR2 YFSETQ. CDR3 residues: CASSLVRTEGTEAFF. CDR3 bases: TGCGCCAGCAGCTTGGTGAGGACGGAGGGGACTGAAGCTTTCTTT.

The V gene is TRBV28, the J gene TRBJ2-7; D possibly corresponds to TRBD2 (7 bases). The germline CDR1 and CDR2 sequences are MDHEN and SYDVKM. The CDR3 length is 11 residues. Trimming took 9 bases from V and 7 from J, leaving 13 bases between them. The CDR3: CASVGGREQYF. DNA for the CDR3: TGTGCCAGTGTGGGGGGGCGGGAGCAGTACTTC.

Turning to this clone: Germline and junction disagree at one end, which may indicate a read error. The chain combines TRBV12-5 with TRBJ1-2; perhaps TRBD1 as D (6 bases). The CDR3 runs 13 residues. Germline CDR1 is LGHNT and CDR2 is FRNRAP. DNA for the CDR3: TGTGCTAGTGGCTCGGGACATAACGATGGCTACACCTTC. It is translated as CASGSGHNDGYTF.